These T cell receptor beta chains were read from a single sample in a study of blood T cells in healthy people across ages. One entry per CDR3 protein results from TCRdb running MiXCR on the 5' RACE reads. Of 800,000 to 1,000,000 distinct CDR3 sequences listed, roughly 52% are singletons. The source material was blood. The receptors stem from a man between 25 and 39 years old in good health. Each CDR3 is given with its conserved first and last residue. The D gene is left open where the match is weak. Rows give clone size only sometimes, using once, few, many, or a class for an expanded clone.

>TRBJ1-1|TRBV3-1|NA|NA
TGTGCCAGCCGCCCCAAGGAAGTCACTGAAGCTTTCTTT
CASRPKEVTEAFF
>TRBJ2-3|TRBV20-1|few|TRBD2
TGCAGTGCTATAAAGCGGGGGGGCCGTACAGATACGCAGTATTTT
CSAIKRGGRTDTQYF
>TRBJ2-1|TRBV28|many|TRBD2
TGTGCCAGCAGTTCCCGGACTAGCGGGGGGATTAATGAGCAGTTCTTC
CASSSRTSGGINEQFF
>TRBJ2-7|TRBV5-1|few|NA
TGCGCCAGCAGCTTGGCCTGGGGAAACGAGCAGTACTTC
CASSLAWGNEQYF
>TRBJ2-7|TRBV20-1|NA|NA
TGCAGTAGTGGGGGCGGAATCTACGAGCAGTACTTC
CSSGGGIYEQYF
>TRBJ2-7|TRBV20-1|NA|TRBD2
TGCAGTGCTATCCGGGGGGGAACCTACGAGCAGTACTTC
CSAIRGGTYEQYF
>TRBJ2-1|TRBV4-3|NA|NA
TGCGCCAGCAGCGCAAGACGAGGGCTTGGGGCCTACAATGAGCAGTTCTTC
CASSARRGLGAYNEQFF
>TRBJ2-7|TRBV10-2|NA|TRBD1
TGCGCCAGCAGTGAGTCGGGACAGACCTTGAGGGAGCAGTACTTC
CASSESGQTLREQYF
>TRBJ2-5|TRBV4-1|NA|TRBD1
TGCGCCAGCAGCTCACTCTCCGGGACAGAAGAGACCCAGTACTTC
CASSSLSGTEETQYF
>TRBJ2-3|TRBV7-2|NA|NA
TGTGCCAGCAGCGCCAGGGGTTCAGATACGCAGTATTTT
CASSARGSDTQYF
>TRBJ2-7|TRBV21-1|NA|NA
TGTGCCAGCAGCAAAGTCTTCCAGCTAAGCTCCTACGAGCAGTACTTC
CASSKVFQLSSYEQYF
>TRBJ2-3|TRBV12-3/TRBV12-4|NA|TRBD1
TGTGCCAGCAGCCCGATCGGGACAGAAGATACGCAGTATTTT
CASSPIGTEDTQYF
>TRBJ2-5|TRBV7-9|few|NA
TGTGCCAGCAGCTCCTTCACCGAGGGAGAGACCCAGTACTTC
CASSSFTEGETQYF
>TRBJ1-1|TRBV18|NA|NA
TGTGCCAGCTCACCTCAGGGCCCTGAAGCTTTCTTT
CASSPQGPEAFF
>TRBJ2-7|TRBV29-1|NA|TRBD1
TGCAGCGCCCGGCCCCAGGGGGATTACGAGCAGTACTTC
CSARPQGDYEQYF
>TRBJ2-7|TRBV6-1|NA|NA
TGTGCCAGCAACCAACTCCAGGGATCCTACGAGCAGTACTTC
CASNQLQGSYEQYF
>TRBJ2-3|TRBV12-3/TRBV12-4|few|NA
TGTGCCAGCAGTTTCGCTGGCCTAGCGCCTAGCACAGATACGCAGTATTTT
CASSFAGLAPSTDTQYF
>TRBJ1-5|TRBV4-3|NA|NA
TGCGCCAGCAGCCACGAACCCGGTAGCAATCAGCCCCAGCATTTT
CASSHEPGSNQPQHF
>TRBJ2-7|TRBV5-1|NA|NA
TGCGCCAGCAGCACCTCAGACAGCTCCTACGAGCAGTACTTC
CASSTSDSSYEQYF
>TRBJ1-4|TRBV12-3/TRBV12-4|few|NA
TGTGCCAGCATTCCCTCTGCAGGGCACGAAAAACTGTTTTTT
CASIPSAGHEKLFF
>TRBJ2-2|TRBV29-1|NA|NA
TGCAGCGTTGGGCCAGGGAACACCGGGGAGCTGTTTTTT
CSVGPGNTGELFF
>TRBJ2-7|TRBV7-2|NA|NA
TGTGCCAGCAGCTTAGTTAGGGCAGGGAACCCCTACGAGCAGTACTTC
CASSLVRAGNPYEQYF
>TRBJ2-1|TRBV12-3/TRBV12-4|NA|NA
TGTGCCAGCACCTGGGGCGGGCCATACAAGGAGCAGTTCTTC
CASTWGGPYKEQFF
>TRBJ1-4|TRBV6-5|few|NA
TGTGCCAGCAGTTACTCAATTGGGGGAGAGGGGATTGAAAAACTGTTTTTT
CASSYSIGGEGIEKLFF
>TRBJ1-1|TRBV6-4|few|TRBD1
TGTGCCAGCAGCTCGGGACAGGAAGCTTTCTTT
CASSSGQEAFF
>TRBJ2-7|TRBV7-2|few|NA
TGTGCCAGCAGCTTAGTTGGAACCCCCGAGCAGTACTTC
CASSLVGTPEQYF
>TRBJ2-7|TRBV5-1|few|NA
TGCGCCAGCAGCTTGCCCTCAGCGTCCTACGAGCAGTACTTC
CASSLPSASYEQYF
>TRBJ2-6|TRBV4-3|few|NA
TGCGCCAGCAGCCAAGAGAGGAAAAACTCTGGGGCCAACGTCCTGACTTTC
CASSQERKNSGANVLTF
>TRBJ2-5|TRBV4-3|NA|NA
TGCGCCAGCAGCCAAGATCTCGGGATTGGGGAGGAGACCCAGTACTTC
CASSQDLGIGEETQYF
>TRBJ2-2|TRBV6-1|NA|TRBD1
TGTGCCAGCAGCCGCGGGACAGGACAGAACACCGGGGAGCTGTTTTTT
CASSRGTGQNTGELFF
>TRBJ2-7|TRBV6-5|once|NA
TGTGCCAGCCGTACGAGGGCCTCCTACGAGCAGTACTTC
CASRTRASYEQYF
>TRBJ1-6|TRBV6-2/TRBV6-3|few|NA
TGTGCCAGCAGTTACCGGATTGGACGGTATAATTCACCCCTCCACTTT
CASSYRIGRYNSPLHF
>TRBJ2-7|TRBV28|NA|NA
TGTGCCAGCAGTTTTCGTCCTCCTCCCTCCTACGAGCAGTACTTC
CASSFRPPPSYEQYF
>TRBJ1-2|TRBV20-1|many|NA
TGCAGTGCTAGAGACGGGACTAACTATGGCTACACCTTC
CSARDGTNYGYTF
>TRBJ2-3|TRBV7-8|NA|TRBD2
TGTGCCAGCAGCCCTAGGGCGGCGGGGGGCTTGACAGATACGCAGTATTTT
CASSPRAAGGLTDTQYF
>TRBJ2-2|TRBV28|NA|NA
TGTGCCAGCAGTTTAGAACAGTTCACCGGGGAGCTGTTTTTT
CASSLEQFTGELFF
>TRBJ2-1|TRBV3-1|NA|TRBD2
TGTGCCAGCAGCCAAGTGGCTAGCGGGGGGGCCAATGAGCAGTTCTTC
CASSQVASGGANEQFF
>TRBJ1-5|TRBV20-1|NA|NA
TGCAGTGCTAGAGATCTTTCTTCCCAGCCCCAGCATTTT
CSARDLSSQPQHF
>TRBJ1-2|TRBV7-6|NA|NA
TGTGCCAGCAGCCCAGATTTGGGACTATTTAATGGCTACACCTTC
CASSPDLGLFNGYTF
>TRBJ2-3|TRBV7-2|NA|TRBD2
TGTGCCAGCAGCTTAGTAGGCGGGGGGGTCGAAGATACGCAGTATTTT
CASSLVGGGVEDTQYF
>TRBJ2-1|TRBV4-3|NA|NA
TGCGCCAGCAGCCAAGATGGGAGGTTCGGCAATGAGCAGTTCTTC
CASSQDGRFGNEQFF
>TRBJ1-5|TRBV7-2|NA|NA
TGTGCCAGCAGCCCAGAGACTGGGCAGCCCCAGCATTTT
CASSPETGQPQHF
>TRBJ2-6|TRBV3-1|NA|NA
TGTGCCAGCAGCCAACAGGGTGCTGGGGCCAACGTCCTGACTTTC
CASSQQGAGANVLTF
>TRBJ1-4|TRBV12-1|few|NA
TGTGCCAGCAGCACCGACCGGGAGTCTAATGAAAAACTGTTTTTT
CASSTDRESNEKLFF
>TRBJ2-1|TRBV20-1|NA|NA
TGCAGTGCTGAGGGACGAAACAATGAGCAGTTCTTC
CSAEGRNNEQFF
>TRBJ2-7|TRBV28|few|TRBD2
TGTGCCAGCAGTTTGCCCACTAGCGGGGCCGGCGAGCAGTACTTC
CASSLPTSGAGEQYF
>TRBJ2-7|TRBV27|NA|TRBD1
TGTGCCAGCAGTCCCTACGGACAGGCCCATAACGAGCAGTACTTC
CASSPYGQAHNEQYF
>TRBJ2-1|TRBV7-9|NA|TRBD1
TGTGCCAGCAGCTTAGTGGGACAGGGCACCCACAATGAGCAGTTCTTC
CASSLVGQGTHNEQFF
>TRBJ2-7|TRBV7-3|NA|NA
TGTGCCGGCAGCTTAGGGAAACCTCCCTACGAGCAGTACTTC
CAGSLGKPPYEQYF